This TCR beta chain stems from a study of identical twins. Study-wide points: Clonotypes of the beta chain that were abundant in cord blood carried fewer insertions (memory repertoires showed none). Out-of-frame alpha sequences shared between twins exhibited an excess of low generation probability.

V dropped 5 bases and J dropped 6; count of bases not matched to a gene: 2. The CDR3 runs 12 residues. This clonotype appeared a few times. Its antigen is currently unknown. Template switching added a universal primer site, and cDNA bore unique molecular identifiers. TCRdb used MiXCR to reprocess the 5' RACE reads, holding one entry per CDR3 protein. The sample shows some 590,000 distinct CDR3 sequences, approximately 9.6% of them seen only once. This sample also belongs to another study, concerning yellow fever vaccine responses in identical twins.

The specimen was PBMCs. This sequence joins TRBV12-3 or TRBV12-4 and TRBJ1-1, with 8 bases identical to TRBD1. The TCR sequence derives from a woman between 18 and 29 years old in good health. CDR3 DNA sequence: TGTGCCAGCAGTAGGGGACAGGCTGAAGCTTTCTTT. Translated, it gives CASSRGQAEAFF.